Reported below is one TCR beta chain. Its target is not known. One entry per CDR3 protein results from TCRdb running MiXCR on the RT-PCR reads. The repertoire includes some 520,000 distinct CDR3 sequences, 16% of them detected once, and 2.5% to 3.5% sits in the top ten. The data originate from a study of response to subunit inactivated influenza vaccine. Findings and limits, study-wide: T cells newly recruited by each seasonal influenza vaccination are few, the authors suggested.

J gave up 2 bases and V 0 bases, and 2 bases lay outside the gene matches. The CDR3 has 15 amino acids. Germline V gene sequence: CDR1 MNHEY, CDR2 SVGEGT. Source: CD4+ T cells sorted from PBMCs, taken around 25 months after vaccination. The V and J genes are TRBV6-2 or TRBV6-3 and TRBJ2-7; TRBD2 agrees at 9 bases. This clonotype was obtained from a man between 50 and 75 years old who received an inactivated influenza vaccine. CDR3 nucleotide sequence: TGTGCCAGCAGTTACTCGGGGACTAGCCCCTACGAGCAGTACTTC. Translation: CASSYSGTSPYEQYF.